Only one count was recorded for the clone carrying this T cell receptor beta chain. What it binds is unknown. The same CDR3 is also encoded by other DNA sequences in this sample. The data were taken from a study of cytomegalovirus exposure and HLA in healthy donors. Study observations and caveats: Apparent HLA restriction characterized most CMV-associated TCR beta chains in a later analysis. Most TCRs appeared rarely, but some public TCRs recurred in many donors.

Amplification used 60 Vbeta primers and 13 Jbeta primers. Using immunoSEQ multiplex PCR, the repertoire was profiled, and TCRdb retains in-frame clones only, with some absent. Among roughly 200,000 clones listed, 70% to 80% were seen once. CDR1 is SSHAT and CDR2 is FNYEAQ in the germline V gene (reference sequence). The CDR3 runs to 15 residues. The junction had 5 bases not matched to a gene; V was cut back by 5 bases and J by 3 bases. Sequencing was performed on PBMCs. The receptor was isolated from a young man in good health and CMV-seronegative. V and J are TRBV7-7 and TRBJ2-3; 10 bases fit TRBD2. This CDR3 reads CASSPGLANTDTQYF. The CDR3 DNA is TGTGCCAGCAGCCCGGGACTAGCGAATACAGATACGCAGTATTTT.